Following are 27 T cell receptor beta chains from one sample sequenced in a study of technical replicates of blood from several donors. Produced via immunoSEQ multiplex PCR; TCRdb's table is partial and in-frame only. The table has 98,000 or so clones, nearly 97% seen once; the top ten hold 0.23%. Material for sequencing was T cells isolated from PBMCs. Source of these receptors: a human donor in good health.

J is TRBJ2-2 and V is TRBV10-1; a weak D match, TRBD2 (5 bases). The V gene's germline CDR1 is WNHNN and CDR2 SYGVQD (reference sequence). The CDR3 extends over 15 amino acids. Between the trimmed V and J ends, which lost 4 bases and 2 bases, there was a span of 11 bases. The CDR3 loop is CASSAQRTNTGELFF. The CDR3 DNA follows: TGCGCCAGCAGTGCCCAGCGGACCAACACCGGGGAGCTGTTTTTT.

V is TRBV27 and J is TRBJ2-3; TRBD2 agrees at 9 bases. Trimming at V came to 4 bases and at J to 2 bases, leaving 7 bases not matched to a gene. Germline CDR1 reads MNHEY; CDR2 reads SMNVEV (reference sequence). CDR3 size: 16 residues. DNA for the CDR3: TGTGCCAGCAGTTCCACCACTAGCGGGTCCACAGATACGCAGTATTTT. Protein: CASSSTTSGSTDTQYF.

This clone was recorded once. V and J are TRBV27 and TRBJ1-2; D gene ambiguous. The CDR3 is 12 residues long. CDR1 and CDR2 (germline): MNHEY, SMNVEV (reference sequence). V gave up 4 bases and J gave up 7 bases, with 10 bases separating them. CDR3 coding DNA: TGTGCCAGCAGTTCCTCCGGTAGTGGCTACACCTTC. It specifies CASSSSGSGYTF.

The chain links TRBV2 to TRBJ2-2; 11 nucleotides line up with TRBD1. J was trimmed by 7 bases and V by 7 bases; bases with no gene match: 5. Germline lookup yields CDR1 SNHLY and CDR2 FYNNEI. The CDR3 has 14 amino acids. DNA for the CDR3: TGTGCCAGCATTACGGGACAGGGGGACGGGGAGCTGTTTTTT. Its translation: CASITGQGDGELFF.

The sample holds a few counts of this clone. The V gene is TRBV10-1, the J gene TRBJ1-5; no firm D call. Trimming cost V 3 bases and J 6 bases, with 6 bases left between them. The CDR3 is made up of 12 amino acids. Germline V gene lookup returns CDR1 WNHNN and CDR2 SYGVQD (reference sequence). The CDR3 coding sequence is TGCGCCAGCAGTGACCTAGGTCAGCCCCAGCATTTT. As protein: CASSDLGQPQHF.

This sequence joins TRBV19 and TRBJ2-3, with TRBD2 identical over 9 bases. The germline V gene has CDR1 LNHDA and CDR2 SQIVND (reference sequence). The CDR3 contains 15 residues. Losses at the gene ends were 5 bases for V and 6 bases for J; bases not matched to a gene: 9. The CDR3 nucleotides read TGTGCCAGTAGTCAAAGCGGGGGGCCGGGGGATACGCAGTATTTT. This gives the protein CASSQSGGPGDTQYF.

The V and J genes are TRBV19 and TRBJ1-5; D not certain. V was trimmed by 2 bases and J by 0 bases, leaving 17 bases between them. Germline values: CDR1 LNHDA, CDR2 SQIVND (reference sequence). The CDR3 loop spans 18 amino acids. As DNA, the CDR3 is TGTGCCAGTAGTATAAAGCACCCGAGAGTCCTTAGCAATCAGCCCCAGCATTTT. This sequence encodes CASSIKHPRVLSNQPQHF.

V is TRBV30 and J is TRBJ1-3; 7 bases line up with TRBD1. The CDR3 totals 14 residues. V dropped 5 bases and J dropped 1; count of bases not matched to a gene: 5. In germline, CDR1 is GTSNPN, CDR2 SVGIG (reference sequence). The CDR3 loop reads CAWDRVGSGNTIYF. The CDR3 bases are TGTGCCTGGGACAGGGTCGGGTCTGGAAACACCATATATTTT.

The chain recombines TRBV18 with TRBJ2-7; D gene ambiguous. Germline V gene data show CDR1 as KGHSH and CDR2 as LQKENI. With 3 bases removed from V and 4 bases from J, the gap between germline ends came to 7 bases. The CDR3 spans 12 residues. The CDR3 DNA reads as TGTGCCAGCTCACCGTCTAATTACGAGCAGTACTTC. It yields the protein CASSPSNYEQYF.

The chain is built from TRBV7-8 and TRBJ2-2, with D maybe TRBD1 (6 bases). V was pared by 7 bases and J by 2 bases, with 14 bases between. CDR3 length: 15 amino acids. CDR1 SGHVS and CDR2 FQNEAQ come from the germline V gene. CDR3 sequence: CASTLGGANTGELFF. In DNA form, the CDR3 reads TGTGCCAGCACCCTAGGGGGTGCCAACACCGGGGAGCTGTTTTTT.

The rearrangement uses TRBV6-5 and TRBJ2-1; D gene ambiguous. V shed 4 bases and J shed 8 bases, with 9 bases lying between them. Germline lookup yields CDR1 MNHEY and CDR2 SVGAGI. This CDR3 is built from 12 residues. The CDR3 nucleotides read TGTGCCAGCAGTTCCTATACCCATGAGCAGTTCTTC. The encoded protein is CASSSYTHEQFF.

The chain couples TRBV19 to TRBJ2-1; 12 bases are a match to TRBD2. CDR1 is LNHDA, CDR2 SQIVND, per germline (reference sequence). This CDR3 region has 15 residues. V gave up 5 bases and J gave up 7 bases; unmatched junction bases: 6. The CDR3 nucleotides are TGTGCCAGTAGTGCTGGGACTAGCGGGCGTAATGAGCAGTTCTTC. Protein product: CASSAGTSGRNEQFF.

The rearrangement joins TRBV5-1 to TRBJ2-1; D is unclear. Trimming pared 1 base from V and 7 bases from J, leaving 9 bases between. This CDR3 has 13 residues. Germline CDR1 and CDR2: SGHRS and YFSETQ. The CDR3 nucleotides read TGCGCCAGCAGCTTGCCCCCCCTGAATGAGCAGTTCTTC. The encoded protein is CASSLPPLNEQFF.

The rearrangement uses TRBV28 and TRBJ1-2; tentative D call: TRBD1 (5 bases). V lost 3 bases and J lost 7, with 12 bases in between. The CDR3 contains 13 residues. CDR1 is MDHEN and CDR2 is SYDVKM in the germline V gene. CDR3: CASSFQGLGGYTF. DNA for the CDR3: TGTGCCAGCAGTTTCCAGGGTCTGGGTGGCTACACCTTC.

V is TRBV11-1 and J is TRBJ1-1; no clear D. V lost 1 base to trimming and J lost 4 bases, with 4 bases between them. The germline V gene has CDR1 SGHAT and CDR2 FQDESV (reference sequence). The CDR3 has 12 amino acids. CDR3 loop: CASSLGLTEAFF. The CDR3 DNA is TGTGCCAGCAGCTTAGGACTCACTGAAGCTTTCTTT.

This clone was seen once. This rearrangement joins TRBV5-1 to TRBJ2-7; 9 nucleotides match TRBD1. V lost 4 bases, J lost 4 bases, and 9 bases stayed unmatched. Germline-derived CDR1 and CDR2 are SGHRS and YFSETQ. This CDR3 is 15 amino acids long. The CDR3 DNA is TGCGCCAGCAGCCTAGAGGACAGGGGAGGATACGAGCAGTACTTC. Translation: CASSLEDRGGYEQYF.

J is TRBJ2-5 and V is TRBV6-6; D is possibly TRBD2 (5 bases). The CDR3 contains 15 residues. Germline CDR1 reads MNHNY; CDR2 reads SVGAGI (reference sequence). Trimming removed 5 bases from V and 1 base from J, with 14 bases in between. The CDR3 DNA is TGTGCCAGCAGTAGCACTGGTGGGAGCCAAGAGACCCAGTACTTC. This encodes CASSSTGGSQETQYF.

The rearrangement links TRBV4-1 to TRBJ1-5; D perhaps matches TRBD1 (5 bases). CDR3 size: 14 residues. The germline V gene encodes CDR1 MGHRA and CDR2 YSYEKL. V lost 1 base, J lost 4 bases, and 8 bases lay in between. The CDR3 loop is CASSQVGGNQPQHF. CDR3 DNA sequence: TGCGCCAGCAGCCAAGTCGGGGGGAATCAGCCCCAGCATTTT.

V is TRBV5-1 and J is TRBJ2-3; D uncertain. CDR3 length: 18 amino acids. Trimming left V 3 bases short and J 0 bases short, with 20 bases between. Germline CDR1 reads SGHRS; CDR2 reads YFSETQ. The CDR3 region has the DNA TGCGCCAGCAGCTCGAGCACCCGAAGAGATTTCAGCACAGATACGCAGTATTTT. The encoded protein is CASSSSTRRDFSTDTQYF.

The J gene is TRBJ1-2, the V gene TRBV30; D gene uncertain. The germline CDR1 and CDR2 sequences are GTSNPN and SVGIG (reference sequence). The V gene lost 2 bases and the J gene lost 4 bases, with 8 bases spanning the gap. The CDR3 consists of 12 residues. Here the CDR3 reads CAWSHNSYGYTF. The CDR3 coding sequence is TGTGCCTGGAGTCATAACTCCTATGGCTACACCTTC.

This chain uses TRBV5-1 with TRBJ1-4, with unresolved D. Per germline, CDR1 SGHRS and CDR2 YFSETQ. The CDR3 length is 16 residues. Deletions cut 0 bases from V and 0 bases from J, with 9 bases between. The chain's CDR3 is CASSLGPAATNEKLFF. The CDR3 nucleotides are TGCGCCAGCAGCTTGGGGCCGGCGGCAACTAATGAAAAACTGTTTTTT.

The V gene is TRBV6-1, the J gene TRBJ2-7; 8 bases are a match to TRBD1. This CDR3 comprises 15 residues. The V gene's germline CDR1 is MNHNS and CDR2 SASEGT. V gave up 1 base and J gave up 2 bases; unmatched junction bases: 4. The CDR3 loop is CASSEGGQAPYEQYF. The CDR3 DNA reads TGTGCCAGCAGTGAAGGGGGACAGGCTCCCTACGAGCAGTACTTC.

J is TRBJ2-3 and V is TRBV2, with 9 bases matching TRBD2. CDR1 SNHLY and CDR2 FYNNEI come from the germline V gene. J gave up 5 bases and V 6 bases, and 6 bases lay outside the gene matches. This CDR3 is built from 14 residues. CDR3 sequence: CASRPTSGGDTQYF. The DNA for the CDR3 is TGTGCCAGCAGGCCGACTAGCGGTGGAGATACGCAGTATTTT.

CDR3 nucleotide sequence: TGTGCCAGTACCCCCGGACAGGGGTCGAACTACGAGCAGTACTTC. Its protein is CASTPGQGSNYEQYF. The J gene is TRBJ2-7, the V gene TRBV19; 9 bases are a match to TRBD1. Germline CDR1 is LNHDA and CDR2 is SQIVND (reference sequence). J gave up 3 bases and V 7 bases, and 10 bases lay outside the gene matches. The CDR3 contains 15 residues.

As concerns this clone: The DNA is left out, because the CDR3 cannot be placed on it with certainty; the CDR3 is given as TCRdb lists it. The chain uses TRBV12-1 and TRBJ2-6; the table's TRBD1 call for D was not verified on the DNA. TRBV12-1 is assigned pseudogene status. The CDR3 is 20 amino acids long, termini counted. CDR3 residues: CASSSPLRWAQGSGANVLTF.

The chain combines TRBV30 with TRBJ1-3; D is ambiguous. The CDR3 is 15 amino acids. V lost 2 bases, J lost 3 bases, and 14 bases lay in between. The germline gives CDR1 GTSNPN, CDR2 SVGIG (reference sequence). DNA for the CDR3: TGTGCCTGGAGTCACACGAACGCAGGTGGAAACACCATATATTTT. It specifies CAWSHTNAGGNTIYF.

This clone was counted a single time. The chain links TRBV6-4 to TRBJ2-5; 8 bases are a match to TRBD2. In germline, CDR1 is MRHNA, CDR2 SNTAGT. Germline trimming cut 6 bases from V and 2 bases from J; bases unmatched to any gene: 8. The CDR3 has 15 amino acids. The CDR3 nucleotides read TGTGCCAGCAGCCCCACTACTAGCGGTCAAGAGACCCAGTACTTC. Amino acids: CASSPTTSGQETQYF.